Below, 20 T cell receptor beta chains from the same sample are listed, as sequenced in a study of cytomegalovirus exposure and HLA in healthy donors. In the PCR, 60 Vbeta and 13 Jbeta primers were used. Profiled with immunoSEQ multiplex PCR; TCRdb holds only in-frame clones, not every one. This table holds more than 95,000 clones, around 77% found once. Sequencing input: PBMCs. These receptors came from a woman aged 40 to 49 in good health and CMV-seropositive.

This clone appeared once. V gene TRBV19 combines with J gene TRBJ2-7; TRBD2 agrees at 11 bases. V gave up 3 bases and J gave up 5 bases; unmatched junction bases: 3. The CDR3 runs 14 residues. The germline CDR1 and CDR2 sequences are LNHDA and SQIVND (reference sequence). Here the CDR3 reads CASSMGLAAHEQYF. The CDR3 DNA is TGTGCCAGTAGTATGGGACTAGCGGCACACGAGCAGTACTTC. The full variable domain, with the rest looked up from reference TRBV19 and TRBJ2-7, is DGGITQSPKYLFRKEGQNVTLSCEQNLNHDAMYWYRQDPGQGLRLIYYSQIVNDFQKGDIAEGYSVSREKKESFPLTVTSAQKNPTAFYLCASSMGLAAHEQYFGPGTRLTVT.

This chain links TRBV6-5 with TRBJ1-1; TRBD1 is a possible D gene (6 bases). Germline lookup yields CDR1 MNHEY and CDR2 SVGAGI. Between the trimmed V and J ends, which lost 1 base and 5 bases, there was a span of 14 bases. The CDR3 extends over 15 amino acids. CDR3 sequence reads: CASSYWGGGETEAFF. CDR3 DNA: TGTGCCAGCAGTTACTGGGGGGGCGGCGAGACTGAAGCTTTCTTT.

The chain links TRBV11-3 to TRBJ2-3; the D gene is possibly TRBD1 (5 bases). The CDR3 runs to 15 residues. Germline values: CDR1 SGHNT, CDR2 YENEEA. Trimming left V 2 bases short and J 0 bases short, with 9 bases between. The CDR3 spells CASSLRGSSTDTQYF. The DNA for the CDR3 is TGTGCCAGCAGCTTAAGGGGTTCTAGCACAGATACGCAGTATTTT.

CDR3 bases: TGTGCCAGCTCACGTCAGCGGGAGACAGATACGCAGTATTTT. This gives the protein CASSRQRETDTQYF. This sequence joins TRBV18 and TRBJ2-3, with 8 bases identical to TRBD2. This CDR3 comprises 14 residues. V lost 4 bases, J lost 3 bases, and 3 bases stayed unmatched. Per the germline V gene, CDR1 is KGHSH and CDR2 is LQKENI.

This chain links TRBV6-5 with TRBJ1-1; possibly TRBD1 for D (6 bases). CDR3 length: 15 residues. Per the germline V gene, CDR1 is MNHEY and CDR2 is SVGAGI. V lost 7 bases and J 1 base, leaving 16 bases between the germline ends. This CDR3 is CASKLGGQRNTEAFF. The DNA for the CDR3 is TGTGCCAGCAAGCTAGGTGGACAGAGGAACACTGAAGCTTTCTTT.

The chain joins TRBV7-9 to TRBJ1-1; 8 bases align to TRBD1. Germline V gives CDR1 SEHNR, CDR2 FQNEAQ (reference sequence). Trimming cost V 5 bases and J 4 bases; bases outside gene matches: 9. This CDR3 contains 15 residues. CDR3 loop: CASSPGQVGGTEAFF. The CDR3, as DNA: TGTGCCAGCAGCCCGGGACAGGTGGGAGGCACTGAAGCTTTCTTT.

The V and J genes are TRBV9 and TRBJ2-1; TRBD2 agrees at 9 bases. There are 14 residues in the CDR3. Germline V gives CDR1 SGDLS, CDR2 YYNGEE. Germline trimming cut 3 bases from V and 4 bases from J; bases unmatched to any gene: 2. DNA of the CDR3: TGTGCCAGCAGCGAGACTAGCGGTTACAATGAGCAGTTCTTC. It is translated as CASSETSGYNEQFF.

The chain recombines TRBV5-1 with TRBJ1-1, with 7 bases identical to TRBD1. Per the germline V gene, CDR1 is SGHRS and CDR2 is YFSETQ. J was trimmed by 5 bases and V by 4 bases; bases with no gene match: 8. The CDR3 contains 14 residues. Here the CDR3 reads CASSIHRGGTEAFF. CDR3 nucleotides: TGCGCCAGCAGCATCCACAGGGGCGGAACTGAAGCTTTCTTT. Supplemented by reference TRBV5-1 and TRBJ1-1, the full variable domain reads KAGVTQTPRYLIKTRGQQVTLSCSPISGHRSVSWYQQTPGQGLQFLFEYFSETQRNKGNFPGRFSGRQFSNSRSEMNVSTLELGDSALYLCASSIHRGGTEAFFGQGTRLTVV.

This chain connects TRBV4-1 to TRBJ1-5; no clear D gene. Trimming removed 0 bases from V and 3 bases from J, with 9 bases in between. This CDR3 spans 15 amino acids. CDR1 is MGHRA and CDR2 is YSYEKL in the germline V gene. The CDR3 loop reads CASSQDGGYNQPQHF. DNA of the CDR3: TGCGCCAGCAGCCAAGATGGCGGTTACAATCAGCCCCAGCATTTT.

The chain couples TRBV7-7 to TRBJ2-2; 13 bases are shared with TRBD2. Losses at the gene ends were 9 bases for V and 6 bases for J; bases not matched to a gene: 4. The germline gives CDR1 SSHAT, CDR2 FNYEAQ (reference sequence). This CDR3 has 14 residues. CDR3 DNA sequence: TGTGCCAGTCGGACTAGCGGGAGAGCCGGGGAGCTGTTTTTT. It is translated as CASRTSGRAGELFF. Filled out from reference TRBV7-7 and TRBJ2-2, the complete variable domain reads GAGVSQSPRYKVTKRGQDVTLRCDPISSHATLYWYQQALGQGPEFLTYFNYEAQPDKSGLPSDRFSAERPEGSISTLTIQRTEQRDSAMYRCASRTSGRAGELFFGEGSRLTVL.

The chain links TRBV28 to TRBJ2-7; D remains unclear. The CDR3 covers 10 residues. V was shortened by 3 bases and J by 5 bases, with 2 bases between the two germline ends. Germline CDR1 reads MDHEN; CDR2 reads SYDVKM. The CDR3 DNA sequence: TGTGCCAGCAGTTTCAACGAGCAGTACTTC. It translates to CASSFNEQYF.

V is TRBV2 and J is TRBJ1-5; D possibly corresponds to TRBD1 (5 bases). The germline V gene encodes CDR1 SNHLY and CDR2 FYNNEI. V was trimmed by 0 bases and J by 6 bases, leaving 12 bases between them. This CDR3 has 15 amino acids. CDR3 DNA: TGTGCCAGCAGTGAAGCGGGGGGGGGAAGTCAGCCCCAGCATTTT. It yields the protein CASSEAGGGSQPQHF.

The V call is TRBV15, the J call TRBJ2-5; 8 bases match TRBD1. The last part of the DNA fits TRBJ2-7 better; the J call may be wrong. Per germline, CDR1 LNHNV and CDR2 YYDKDF (reference sequence). The CDR3 is made up of 15 amino acids. In DNA, the CDR3 is TGTGCCACCAGCAGACCCGGGACAGGTCCCTACGAGCAGTACTTC. Its protein product is CATSRPGTGPYEQYF.

The rearrangement uses TRBV28 and TRBJ2-7; 9 nucleotides agree with TRBD2. CDR1 MDHEN and CDR2 SYDVKM come from the germline V gene. The CDR3 contains 16 residues. After removal of 10 bases from V and 0 bases from J, the junction contained 13 bases not matched to a gene. The CDR3 reads CATRGSGSGSSYEQYF. DNA for the CDR3: TGTGCCACCCGGGGTAGCGGGAGTGGAAGCTCCTACGAGCAGTACTTC.

The V and J genes are TRBV7-9 and TRBJ1-1; TRBD1 might be the D (6 bases). CDR3 size: 13 residues. Germline CDR1 and CDR2: SEHNR and FQNEAQ (reference sequence). The V end lost 6 bases, the J end lost 4 bases, and 12 bases lay between the germline ends. The chain's CDR3 is CASRAGAGTEAFF. As DNA, the CDR3 is TGTGCCAGCAGGGCAGGGGCGGGCACTGAAGCTTTCTTT. The variable domain in full, with the rest retrieved from reference TRBV7-9 and TRBJ1-1, is DTGVSQNPRHKITKRGQNVTFRCDPISEHNRLYWYRQTLGQGPEFLTYFQNEAQLEKSRLLSDRFSAERPKGSFSTLEIQRTEQGDSAMYLCASRAGAGTEAFFGQGTRLTVV.

The chain couples TRBV5-1 to TRBJ1-5, with D tentatively TRBD1 (5 bases). Trimming cost V 0 bases and J 0 bases, with 16 bases left between them. The germline gives CDR1 SGHRS, CDR2 YFSETQ. This CDR3 contains 18 residues. CDR3 sequence: CASSLGHGGSNSNQPQHF. CDR3 DNA: TGCGCCAGCAGCTTGGGGCACGGGGGATCGAATAGCAATCAGCCCCAGCATTTT.

This chain's CDR3 is CASSLAGETQYF. CDR3 bases: TGTGCCAGCAGCTTGGCAGGCGAGACCCAGTACTTC. This chain joins TRBV7-9 and TRBJ2-5, with D uncertain. Germline V gene sequence: CDR1 SEHNR, CDR2 FQNEAQ (reference sequence). With 3 bases removed from V and 5 bases from J, the gap between germline ends came to 7 bases. The CDR3 spans 12 residues. Full variable domain (missing parts from reference TRBV7-9 and TRBJ2-5): DTGVSQNPRHKITKRGQNVTFRCDPISEHNRLYWYRQTLGQGPEFLTYFQNEAQLEKSRLLSDRFSAERPKGSFSTLEIQRTEQGDSAMYLCASSLAGETQYFGPGTRLLVL.

The chain has TRBV7-2 and TRBJ2-1, with 9 nucleotides matching TRBD2. The J segment lost 0 bases and the V segment lost 6 bases, leaving 3 bases of the junction unmatched. The CDR3 spans 15 residues. Germline CDR1 and CDR2: SGHTA and FQGNSA. The CDR3: CASSLSGGSYNEQFF. The DNA of the CDR3 is TGTGCCAGCAGTCTTAGCGGGGGCTCCTACAATGAGCAGTTCTTC. Supplemented by reference TRBV7-2 and TRBJ2-1, the full variable domain reads GAGVSQSPSNKVTEKGKDVELRCDPISGHTALYWYRQSLGQGLEFLIYFQGNSAPDKSGLPSDRFSAERTGGSVSTLTIQRTQQEDSAVYLCASSLSGGSYNEQFFGPGTRLTVL.

Turning to this clone: Within the sample, other DNA sequences also encode this same CDR3. The chain is built from TRBV2 and TRBJ2-7; 9 positions agree with TRBD1. Germline lookup yields CDR1 SNHLY and CDR2 FYNNEI. The CDR3 runs 13 residues. V lost 10 bases and J lost 0; bases outside the gene matches: 4. The CDR3 reads CAIRDRVSYEQYF. Written as DNA, the CDR3 is TGTGCCATCCGGGACAGGGTCTCCTACGAGCAGTACTTC.

The V call is TRBV7-6, the J call TRBJ2-7, with TRBD1 as a possible D gene (5 bases). V was trimmed by 0 bases and J by 3 bases, leaving 9 bases between them. CDR1 and CDR2 (germline): SGHVS, FNYEAQ. The CDR3 covers 14 residues. Written as DNA, the CDR3 is TGTGCCAGCAGCTTAGCGGGGCCTAGCTACGAGCAGTACTTC. As protein: CASSLAGPSYEQYF.